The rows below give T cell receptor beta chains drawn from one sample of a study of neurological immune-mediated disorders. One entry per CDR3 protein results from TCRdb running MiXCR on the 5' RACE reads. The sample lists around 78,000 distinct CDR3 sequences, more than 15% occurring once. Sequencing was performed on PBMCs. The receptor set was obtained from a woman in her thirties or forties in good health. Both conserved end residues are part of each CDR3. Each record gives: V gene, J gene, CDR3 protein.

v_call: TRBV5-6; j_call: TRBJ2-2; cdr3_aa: CASSLGQINTGELFF
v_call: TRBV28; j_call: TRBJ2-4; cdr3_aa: CASSLMTARFKNIQYF
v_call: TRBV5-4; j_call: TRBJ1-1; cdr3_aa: CASSLGQGLPNTEAFF
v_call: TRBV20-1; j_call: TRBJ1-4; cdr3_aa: CSASYPQGEREKLFF
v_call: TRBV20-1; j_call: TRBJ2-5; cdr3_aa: CSARGASGGVQETQYF
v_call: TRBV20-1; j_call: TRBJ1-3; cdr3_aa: CSARASLGTGNTIYF
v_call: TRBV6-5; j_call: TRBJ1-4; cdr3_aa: CASRRGQGTTNEKLFF
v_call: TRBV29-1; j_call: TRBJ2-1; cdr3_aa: CSVGRLGDHNEQFF
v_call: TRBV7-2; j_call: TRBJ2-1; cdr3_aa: CASSPGGPSNEQFF
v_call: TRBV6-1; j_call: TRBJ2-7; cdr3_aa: CASSVTGHIYEQYF
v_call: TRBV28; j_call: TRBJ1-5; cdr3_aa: CASSLTVVTLKGQPQHF
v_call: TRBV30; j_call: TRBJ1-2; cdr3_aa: CAWNLITGTYGYTF
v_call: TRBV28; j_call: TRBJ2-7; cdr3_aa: CASSLGQPYEQYF
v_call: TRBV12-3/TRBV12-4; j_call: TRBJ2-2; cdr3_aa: CASSRDWVGELFF
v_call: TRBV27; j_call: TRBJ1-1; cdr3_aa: CASSLFGRGTEAFF
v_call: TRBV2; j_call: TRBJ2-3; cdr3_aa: CASSDRDRGPTDTQYF
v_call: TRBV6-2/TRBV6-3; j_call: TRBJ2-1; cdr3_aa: CASTFGGGYNEQFF
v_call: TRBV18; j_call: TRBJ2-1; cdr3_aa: CASSLFQDGTGEQFF
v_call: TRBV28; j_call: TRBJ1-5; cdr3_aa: CASKQGLAQHF
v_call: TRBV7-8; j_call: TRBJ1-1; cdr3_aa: CASSWLGGTGTEAFF
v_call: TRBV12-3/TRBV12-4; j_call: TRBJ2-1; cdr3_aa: CASSSALINNEQFF
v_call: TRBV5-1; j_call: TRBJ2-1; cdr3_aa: CASSFSGQGGVEQFF
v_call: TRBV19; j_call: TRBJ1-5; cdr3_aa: CASSDTHGNQPQHF
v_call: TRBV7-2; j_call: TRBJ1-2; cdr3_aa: CASSLLGANYGYTF
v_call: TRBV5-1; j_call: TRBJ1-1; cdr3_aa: CASSLGGSTEAFF
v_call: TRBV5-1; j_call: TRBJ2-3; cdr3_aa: CASSLEIAGSTDTQYF
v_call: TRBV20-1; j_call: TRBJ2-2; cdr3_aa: CSAWDRDDTGELFF
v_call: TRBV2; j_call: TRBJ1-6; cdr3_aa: CAIQWARSYNSPLHF
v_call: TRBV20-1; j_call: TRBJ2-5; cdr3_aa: CSARRGSQETQYF
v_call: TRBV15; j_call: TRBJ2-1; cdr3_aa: CATSDRLNEQFF
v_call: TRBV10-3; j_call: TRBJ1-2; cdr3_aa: CAISESQAYGYTF
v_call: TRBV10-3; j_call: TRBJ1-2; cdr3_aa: CAISETPTGGVYGYTF
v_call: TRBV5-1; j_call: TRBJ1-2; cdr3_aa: CASSRWSGTGALNYGYTF
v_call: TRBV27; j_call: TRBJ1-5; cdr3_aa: CASSFKGSSGPVNQPQHF
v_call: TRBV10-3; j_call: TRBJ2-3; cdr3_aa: CAISGIPSGDTDTQYF
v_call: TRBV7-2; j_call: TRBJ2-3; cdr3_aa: CASSLNRGGDTQYF
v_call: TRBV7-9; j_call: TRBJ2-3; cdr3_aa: CASSLIFVADTQYF
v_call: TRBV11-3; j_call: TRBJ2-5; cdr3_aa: CASSLDLRLAGSYQETQYF